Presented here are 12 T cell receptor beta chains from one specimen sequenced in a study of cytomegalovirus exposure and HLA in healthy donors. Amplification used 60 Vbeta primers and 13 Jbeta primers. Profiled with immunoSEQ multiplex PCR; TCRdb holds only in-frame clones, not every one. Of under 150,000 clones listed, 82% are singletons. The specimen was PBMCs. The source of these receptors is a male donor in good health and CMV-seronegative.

CDR3: CASSLRGGTEAFF. CDR3 DNA: TGTGCCAGCAGTCTTCGGGGTGGGACTGAAGCTTTCTTT. The rearrangement links TRBV6-1 to TRBJ1-1; D gene uncertain. The CDR3 length is 13 residues. Between the trimmed V and J ends, which lost 5 bases and 5 bases, there was a span of 12 bases. CDR1 and CDR2 (germline): MNHNS, SASEGT.

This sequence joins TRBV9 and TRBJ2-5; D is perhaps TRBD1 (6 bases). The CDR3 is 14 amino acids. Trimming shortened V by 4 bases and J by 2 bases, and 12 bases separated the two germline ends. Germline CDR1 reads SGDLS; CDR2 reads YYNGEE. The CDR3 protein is CASSLEGVQETQYF. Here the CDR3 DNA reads TGTGCCAGCAGCCTAGAGGGGGTTCAAGAGACCCAGTACTTC.

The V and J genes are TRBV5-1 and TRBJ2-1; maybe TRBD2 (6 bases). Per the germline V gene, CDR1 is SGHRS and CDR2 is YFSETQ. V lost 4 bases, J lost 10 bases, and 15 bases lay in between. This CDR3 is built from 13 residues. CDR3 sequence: CASSGGIAGEQFF. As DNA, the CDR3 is TGCGCCAGCAGCGGGGGGATAGCAGGGGAGCAGTTCTTC.

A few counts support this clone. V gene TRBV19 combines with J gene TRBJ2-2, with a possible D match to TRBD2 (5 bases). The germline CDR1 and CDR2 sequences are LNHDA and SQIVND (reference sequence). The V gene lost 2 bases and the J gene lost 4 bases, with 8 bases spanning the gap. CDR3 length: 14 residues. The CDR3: CASSITGSTGELFF. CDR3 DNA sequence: TGTGCCAGTAGTATAACTGGGAGCACCGGGGAGCTGTTTTTT.

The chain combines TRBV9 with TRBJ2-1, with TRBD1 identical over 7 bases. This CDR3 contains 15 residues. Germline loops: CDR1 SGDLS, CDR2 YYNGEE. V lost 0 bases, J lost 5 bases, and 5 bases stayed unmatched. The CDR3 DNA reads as TGTGCCAGCAGCGTAGGTAAGGGGGCGGACAATGAGCAGTTCTTC. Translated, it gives CASSVGKGADNEQFF.

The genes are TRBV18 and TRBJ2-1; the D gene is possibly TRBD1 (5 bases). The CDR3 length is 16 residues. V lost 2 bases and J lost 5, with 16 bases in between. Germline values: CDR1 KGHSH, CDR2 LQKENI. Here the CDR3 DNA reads TGTGCCAGCTCACCAGCTCTCTGGCAGGGCGACAATGAGCAGTTCTTC. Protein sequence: CASSPALWQGDNEQFF. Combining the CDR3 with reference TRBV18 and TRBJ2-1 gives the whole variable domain NAGVMQNPRHLVRRRGQEARLRCSPMKGHSHVYWYRQLPEEGLKFMVYLQKENIIDESGMPKERFSAEFPKEGPSILRIQQVVRGDSAAYFCASSPALWQGDNEQFFGPGTRLTVL.

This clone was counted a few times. In DNA, the CDR3 is TGTGCCAGCAGCTGGGGACAGGGGCTCGATGGCTACACCTTC. It translates to CASSWGQGLDGYTF. The chain is built from TRBV5-4 and TRBJ1-2, with 10 bases matching TRBD1. This CDR3 has 14 residues. The V and J ends lost 3 bases and 6 bases, in that order; junction bases with no gene match: 5. Germline V gene sequence: CDR1 SGHNT, CDR2 YYREEE (reference sequence).

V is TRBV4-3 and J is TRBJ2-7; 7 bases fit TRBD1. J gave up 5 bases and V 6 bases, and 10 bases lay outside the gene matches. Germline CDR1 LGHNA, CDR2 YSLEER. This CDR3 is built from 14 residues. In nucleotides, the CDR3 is TGCGCCAGCAGTCCCGGGACAGCATCTAACGAGCAGTACTTC. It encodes CASSPGTASNEQYF.

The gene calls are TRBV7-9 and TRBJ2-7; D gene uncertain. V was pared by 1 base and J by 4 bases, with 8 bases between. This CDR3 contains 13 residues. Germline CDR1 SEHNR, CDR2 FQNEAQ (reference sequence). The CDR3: CASSLDGSYEQYF. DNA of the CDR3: TGTGCCAGCAGCTTAGACGGGTCGTACGAGCAGTACTTC.

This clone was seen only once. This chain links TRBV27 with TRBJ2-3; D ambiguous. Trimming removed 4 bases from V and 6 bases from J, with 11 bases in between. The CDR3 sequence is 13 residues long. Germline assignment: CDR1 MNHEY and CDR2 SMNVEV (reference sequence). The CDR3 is CASSSLFADTQYF. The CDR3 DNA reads TGTGCCAGCAGTTCACTCTTTGCGGATACGCAGTATTTT.

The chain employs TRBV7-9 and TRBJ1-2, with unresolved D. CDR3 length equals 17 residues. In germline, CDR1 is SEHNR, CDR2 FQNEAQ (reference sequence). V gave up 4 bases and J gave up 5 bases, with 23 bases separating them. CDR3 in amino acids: CASSSLYRPRTGYGYTF. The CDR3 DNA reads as TGTGCCAGCAGCTCATTATACAGACCCCGGACGGGGTATGGCTACACCTTC.

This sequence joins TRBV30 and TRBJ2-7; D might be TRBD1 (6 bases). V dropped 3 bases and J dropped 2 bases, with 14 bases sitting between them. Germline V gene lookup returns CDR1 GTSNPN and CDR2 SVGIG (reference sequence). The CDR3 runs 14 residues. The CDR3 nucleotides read TGTGCCTGGAGGGCCGGGACACTGACCTACGAGCAGTACTTC. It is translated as CAWRAGTLTYEQYF.